These T cell receptor beta chains were read from a single sample in a study of cytomegalovirus exposure and HLA in healthy donors. Only in-frame clones appear in the TCRdb table, and some are missing; sequencing was by immunoSEQ multiplex PCR. The sample records 150,000 to 200,000 clones, about four fifths being singletons. Specimen: PBMCs. The receptor source for this set is a male donor in good health and CMV-seropositive. Each CDR3 is given with its conserved first and last residue. The D gene is left open where the match is weak. Some rows have no size entry. The others give once, few or many, or a class for an expanded clone.

clone size	V gene	D gene	J gene	CDR3 protein	CDR3 DNA
few	TRBV5-1	TRBD1	TRBJ1-1	CASSYRTGDEAFF	TGCGCCAGCAGCTATCGGACAGGGGATGAAGCTTTCTTT
NA	TRBV19	NA	TRBJ1-1	CATEKKFLMNTEAFF	TGTGCCACGGAGAAAAAGTTCCTCATGAACACTGAAGCTTTCTTT
NA	TRBV5-4	NA	TRBJ1-1	CASSGGQNTEAFF	TGTGCCAGCAGCGGGGGACAGAACACTGAAGCTTTCTTT
NA	TRBV5-1	TRBD2	TRBJ2-5	CASSLSGGGETQYF	TGCGCCAGCAGCTTGAGCGGGGGGGGAGAGACCCAGTACTTC
NA	TRBV9	NA	TRBJ1-6	CASSGTGFRADYNSPLHF	TGTGCCAGCAGCGGTACAGGGTTTCGGGCCGACTATAATTCACCCCTCCACTTT
NA	TRBV18	NA	TRBJ2-7	CASSPGNYEQYF	TGTGCCAGCTCACCCGGGAACTACGAGCAGTACTTC
NA	TRBV14	NA	TRBJ1-2	CASSHSDISFNYGYTF	TGTGCCAGCAGTCACTCGGACATATCCTTTAACTATGGCTACACCTTC
NA	TRBV29-1	NA	TRBJ1-1	CSVIQAGHPNTEAFF	TGCAGCGTTATTCAAGCGGGACACCCGAACACTGAAGCTTTCTTT
NA	TRBV5-1	NA	TRBJ2-7	CASSFQSTPYEQYF	TGCGCCAGCAGCTTCCAATCTACTCCTTACGAGCAGTACTTC
NA	TRBV7-3	TRBD2	TRBJ2-3	CASGLAGGTDTQYF	TGTGCCAGCGGATTAGCGGGGGGGACAGATACGCAGTATTTT
few	TRBV6-6	NA	TRBJ1-2	CASTFRRDFAF	TGTGCCAGCACCTTCCGCAGGGACTTCGCCTTC
NA	TRBV7-3	TRBD2	TRBJ2-1	CASSLTSSGGAYNEQFF	TGTGCCAGCAGCTTAACCTCTAGCGGGGGGGCGTACAATGAGCAGTTCTTC